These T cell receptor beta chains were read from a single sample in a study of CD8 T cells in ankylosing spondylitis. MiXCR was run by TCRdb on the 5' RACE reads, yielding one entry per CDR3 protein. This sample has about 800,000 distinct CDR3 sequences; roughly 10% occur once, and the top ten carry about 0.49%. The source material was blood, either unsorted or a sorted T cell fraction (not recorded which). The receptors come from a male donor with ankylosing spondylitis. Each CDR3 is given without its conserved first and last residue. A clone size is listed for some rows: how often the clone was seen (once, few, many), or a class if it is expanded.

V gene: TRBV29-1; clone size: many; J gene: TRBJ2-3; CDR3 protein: SVEEGPGGTDTQY
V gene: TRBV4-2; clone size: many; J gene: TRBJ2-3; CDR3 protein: ASSRTAGGPADTQY
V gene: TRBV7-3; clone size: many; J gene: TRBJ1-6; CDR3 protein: ASSLIRGSPLH
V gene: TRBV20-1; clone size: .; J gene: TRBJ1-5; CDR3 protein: SQRDSLNQPQH
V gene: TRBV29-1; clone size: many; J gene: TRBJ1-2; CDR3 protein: SVEGLRAEGYT
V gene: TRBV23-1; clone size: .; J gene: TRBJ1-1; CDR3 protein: ASSHSPNTEAF
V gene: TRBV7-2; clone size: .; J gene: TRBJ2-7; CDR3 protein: ASSLVRGLAYEQY
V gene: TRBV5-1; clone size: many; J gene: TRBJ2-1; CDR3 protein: ASSPGFFASSYNEQF
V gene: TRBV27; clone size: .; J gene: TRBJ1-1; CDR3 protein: ASSFSKGTTEAF
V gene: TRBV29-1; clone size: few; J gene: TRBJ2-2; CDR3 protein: SGSGSLDTGELF
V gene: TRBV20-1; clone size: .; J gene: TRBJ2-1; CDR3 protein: SARDRVGVRNEQF
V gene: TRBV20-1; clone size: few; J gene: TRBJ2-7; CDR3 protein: SALAGRNEQY
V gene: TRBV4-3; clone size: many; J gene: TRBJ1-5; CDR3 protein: ASSQDIHQPQH
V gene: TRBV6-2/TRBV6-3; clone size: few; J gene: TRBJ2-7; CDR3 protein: ASSSGLTSYEQY
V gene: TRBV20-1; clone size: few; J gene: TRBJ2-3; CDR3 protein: SARDGSNTQY
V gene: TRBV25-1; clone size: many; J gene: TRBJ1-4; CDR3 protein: ASSVGRSGKLF
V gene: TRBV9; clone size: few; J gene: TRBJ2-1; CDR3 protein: ASSVSRNRGQGGHNEQF
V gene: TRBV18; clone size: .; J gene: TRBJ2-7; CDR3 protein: ASSRGGKTYEQY
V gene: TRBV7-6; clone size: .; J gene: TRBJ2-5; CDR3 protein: ASSSRGSGGYQETQY
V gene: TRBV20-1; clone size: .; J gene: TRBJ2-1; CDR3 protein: GSRDSRWVEQF
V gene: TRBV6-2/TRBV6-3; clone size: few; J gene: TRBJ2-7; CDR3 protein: ASRVDTNPYEQY
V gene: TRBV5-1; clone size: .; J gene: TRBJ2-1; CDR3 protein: GSSLITSGTALEQF
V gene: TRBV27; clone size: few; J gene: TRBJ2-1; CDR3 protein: ASSLFARGFEDEQF
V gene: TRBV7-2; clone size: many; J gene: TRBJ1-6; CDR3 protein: ASSYTGQAGSPLH
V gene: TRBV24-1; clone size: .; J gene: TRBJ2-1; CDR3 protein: ATSDLDGRNEQF
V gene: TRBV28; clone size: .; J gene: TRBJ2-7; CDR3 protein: ASSSPGLAMYEQY
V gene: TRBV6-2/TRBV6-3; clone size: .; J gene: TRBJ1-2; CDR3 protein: ASSYGGGILYGYT
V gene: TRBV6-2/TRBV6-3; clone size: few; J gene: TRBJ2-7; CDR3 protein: ASSYGTAYYEQY
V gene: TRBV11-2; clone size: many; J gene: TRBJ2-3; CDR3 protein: ASSLGARSTDTQY
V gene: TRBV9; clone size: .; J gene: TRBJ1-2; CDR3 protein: ASSPMGGDSNYGYT
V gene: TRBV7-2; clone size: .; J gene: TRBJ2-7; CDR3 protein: ASSLTGRNYEQY
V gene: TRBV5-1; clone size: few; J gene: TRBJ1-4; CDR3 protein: ASSFGGSDEKLF
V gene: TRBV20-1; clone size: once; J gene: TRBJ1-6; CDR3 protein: SARSETNSPLH
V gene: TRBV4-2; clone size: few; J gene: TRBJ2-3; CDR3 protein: ASSQDEISGTDTQY
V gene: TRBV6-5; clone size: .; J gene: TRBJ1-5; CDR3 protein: ASSYRTGYQPQH
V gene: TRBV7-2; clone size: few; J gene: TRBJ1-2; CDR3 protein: ASSLVQGSGGYT
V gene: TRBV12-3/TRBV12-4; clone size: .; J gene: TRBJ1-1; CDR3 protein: ASRRDREAF
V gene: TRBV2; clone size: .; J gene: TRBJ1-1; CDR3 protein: ASSGRSTGLLTSEAF
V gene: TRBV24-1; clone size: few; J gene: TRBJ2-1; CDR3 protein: ATSDPSGREYNEQF
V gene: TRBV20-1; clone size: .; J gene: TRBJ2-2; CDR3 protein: SALSGGLELF
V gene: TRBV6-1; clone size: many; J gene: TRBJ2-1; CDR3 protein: ASSPPDWGAEQF
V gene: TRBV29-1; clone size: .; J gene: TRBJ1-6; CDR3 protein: SARDSNSPLH
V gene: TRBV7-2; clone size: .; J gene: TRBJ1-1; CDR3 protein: ASSLRLLLGTEAF
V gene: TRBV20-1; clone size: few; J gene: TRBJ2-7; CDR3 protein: SARRSSLLLEEQY
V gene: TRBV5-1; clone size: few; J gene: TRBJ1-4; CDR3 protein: ASSGGQVTNEKLF
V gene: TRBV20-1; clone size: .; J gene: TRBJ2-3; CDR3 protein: SAEKKAGLISSTDTQY
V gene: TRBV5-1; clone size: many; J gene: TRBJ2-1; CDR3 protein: ASSFIGANSYNEQF
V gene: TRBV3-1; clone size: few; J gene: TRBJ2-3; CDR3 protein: ASSRLLAGASDTQY
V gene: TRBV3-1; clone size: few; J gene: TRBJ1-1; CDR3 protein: ASSPPHINTEAF
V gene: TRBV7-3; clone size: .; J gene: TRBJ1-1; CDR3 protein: ASSLQSVKSHTEAF
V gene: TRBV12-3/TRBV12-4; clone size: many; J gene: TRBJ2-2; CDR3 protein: ATEGVRADGELF
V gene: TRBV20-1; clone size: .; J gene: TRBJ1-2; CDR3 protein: SATTPGTGDGYT
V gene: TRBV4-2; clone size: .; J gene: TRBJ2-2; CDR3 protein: ASSQDSGQRDTGELF
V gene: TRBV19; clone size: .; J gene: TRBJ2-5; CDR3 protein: ASSHFRANQETQY
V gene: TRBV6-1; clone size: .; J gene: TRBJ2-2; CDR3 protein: ASRRLAGALNTGELF
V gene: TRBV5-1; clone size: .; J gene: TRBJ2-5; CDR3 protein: ASSPTGGSQETQY
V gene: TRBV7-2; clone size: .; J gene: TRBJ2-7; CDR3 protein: ASSLMLLAGEQY